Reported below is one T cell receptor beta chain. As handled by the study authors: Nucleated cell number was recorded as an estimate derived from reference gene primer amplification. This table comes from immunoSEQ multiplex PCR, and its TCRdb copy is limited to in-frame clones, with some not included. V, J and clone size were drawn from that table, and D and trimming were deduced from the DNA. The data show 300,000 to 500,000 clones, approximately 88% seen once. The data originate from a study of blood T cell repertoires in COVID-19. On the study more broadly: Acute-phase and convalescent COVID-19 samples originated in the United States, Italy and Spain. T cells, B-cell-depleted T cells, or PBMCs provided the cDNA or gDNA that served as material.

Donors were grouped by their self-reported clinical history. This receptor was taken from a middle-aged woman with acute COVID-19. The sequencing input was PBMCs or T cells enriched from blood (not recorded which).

CDR3 DNA sequence: TGTGCCTGGAGTGTACGGACAGATACTGAAGCTTTCTTT. Encoded protein: CAWSVRTDTEAFF. This rearrangement joins TRBV30 to TRBJ1-1; D might be TRBD1 (6 bases). V was shortened by 0 bases and J by 5 bases, with 10 bases between the two germline ends. Germline V CDR1 and CDR2: GTSNPN, SVGIG (reference sequence). The CDR3 runs to 13 residues.